This record concerns one TCR beta chain sequence. No cognate antigen has been identified for it. There are no base qualities to consult, and no much larger clone falls within one base. This record belongs to a study of blood T cells in healthy people across ages (dated by TCRdb to between 2015 and 2017). Describing the broader study: In model experiments, template switching captured about one uniquely barcoded TCR beta cDNA molecule for every two T cells. Age-related changes in TCR beta repertoire diversity were measured in the study by deep sequencing normalized with unique cDNA molecular identifiers. Four age groups were formed from the donors: young (average around 15 years), middle-aged (approximately 42), aged (about 62) and long-lived (more than 75). To avoid experimental bias, donors of different ages were randomly spread across the sequencing lanes. For two donors (one aged 18 to 29 and one aged 80 or older), the study analyzed two additional independent replicas of 1 million unique cDNA reads from the same blood draw.

The method behind the library was 5' RACE. Sequencing instrument: Illumina HiSeq 2500. The second PCR ran for about 6 to 11 cycles and used a J-beta primer mix along with a sample-barcoded 5' primer. A unique molecular identifier was introduced onto each TCR beta cDNA molecule by a template-switch 5' adaptor carrying 12 random nucleotides. Each sample yielded at least 2.5 million CDR3-containing paired-end reads. First-strand cDNA was synthesized from all RNA with the Mint cDNA synthesis kit, primed by a TRBC-specific oligonucleotide. Following uracil-DNA glycosylase treatment, all cDNA underwent a first 18-cycle PCR with the universal primers M1SS and BC2_uni_R. In the source study's methods: For normalization, 1 million high-quality reads were randomly selected from each sample, with every read carrying a distinct molecular identifier. Reads sharing molecular identifiers were discarded rather than binned into consensus sequences. MiTCR, run with a Q25 quality threshold and the strictest error-elimination algorithm, handled CDR3 identification, clonotype clustering and error correction. A nonparametric unseen species model with Euler transformation was used to estimate lower-bound total TCR beta diversity. Using fastp at Q25 and MiXCR, TCRdb reprocessed the public reads and kept productive beta chains. All rows with the same CDR3 protein become a single entry with the most common DNA and genes. The authors' filters were not applied to this entry. Here the sample has about a million distinct CDR3 sequences; roughly 51% occur a single time. 20% to 25% of the sample rests with the top ten.

The CDR3 measures 14 amino acids from cysteine to phenylalanine. The DNA shown is the 42-base CDR3, in frame from base 1. Relative to germline, V is 6 bases shorter and J is 5 bases shorter, with 15 bases between their ends. CDR1 SGHDN and CDR2 FVKESK were looked up in the germline V gene. Results the study describes overall, beyond this receptor: A strong correlation was found between observed TCR beta diversity and the percentage of naive T cells measured by flow cytometry. Observed TCR beta diversity per million T cells fell roughly linearly with age, and a significant reduction was already apparent by age around 36. The CMV infection status of donors was not known, potentially confounding age-related changes in expanded clonotypes. Estimates of total diversity based on one million sequenced T cells were regarded as lower bounds and as underestimates. Compared with the aged group, more naive CD4+ T cells, fewer expanded clones and increased TCR diversity were shown by the long-lived group, suggesting age selection. Since profiling was done on bulk unsorted PBMCs, naive and antigen-experienced compartments could not be conclusively compared.

The 39 donors, aged about 6 to 95 years, were systemically healthy Caucasian individuals from Russia. Each donor gave ten milliliters of peripheral blood, collected into EDTA-treated Vacutainer tubes. Ficoll-Paque density-gradient centrifugation was used to isolate PBMCs, with at least 6.5 million obtained per sample. Total RNA was extracted from PBMCs with Trizol reagent, with at least 5 micrograms obtained per sample. Naive CD45RAhigh/CD27high T cell percentages were measured by flow cytometry on a PBMC aliquot from every donor. Sequenced input: blood. The receptor was isolated from a woman aged 60-70 years in good health. The V and J segments used are TRBV14 and TRBJ2-3; tentative D gene TRBD1, with 5 bases matching. In nucleotides, the sequence is TGTGCCAGCAGTCGCAGGGTTCTTGGAGATACGCAGTATTTT. Its protein reads: CASSRRVLGDTQYF.